The T cell receptor beta chain under discussion was sequenced for a study of control samples from healthy donors and cancer patients. The protocol was immunoSEQ multiplex PCR, while the TCRdb copy is restricted to in-frame clones and leaves out a portion. The table records roughly 120,000 clones, about 88% of them present only once. The CDR3 has 12 amino acids. V was pared by 7 bases and J by 2 bases, with 8 bases between. Looked up from germline, CDR1 is SGHNT and CDR2 is YENEEA. The sequence derives from a man between 50 and 59 years old in good health. The sample taken for sequencing was blood. The chain recombines TRBV11-3 with TRBJ2-5; D remains ambiguous. CDR3 in amino acids: CASKTDQETQYF. In nucleotides, the CDR3 is TGTGCCAGCAAGACGGATCAAGAGACCCAGTACTTC. The full variable domain, in which reference TRBV11-3 and TRBJ2-5 provide the parts outside the CDR3, is EAGVVQSPRYKIIEKKQPVAFWCNPISGHNTLYWYLQNLGQGPELLIRYENEEAVDDSQLPKDRFSAERLKGVDSTLKIQPAELGDSAVYLCASKTDQETQYFGPGTRLLVL.